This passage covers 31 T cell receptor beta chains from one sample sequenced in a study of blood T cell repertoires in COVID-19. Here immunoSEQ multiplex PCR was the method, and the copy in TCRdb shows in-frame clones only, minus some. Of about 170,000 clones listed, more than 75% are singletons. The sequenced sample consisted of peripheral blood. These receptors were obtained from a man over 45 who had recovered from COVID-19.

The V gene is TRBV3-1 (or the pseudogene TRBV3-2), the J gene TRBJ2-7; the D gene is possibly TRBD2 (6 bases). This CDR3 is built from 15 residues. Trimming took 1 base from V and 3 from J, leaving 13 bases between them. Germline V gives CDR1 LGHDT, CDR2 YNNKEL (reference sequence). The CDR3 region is CASSQVGPGSYEQYF. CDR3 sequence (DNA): TGTGCCAGCAGCCAAGTCGGACCCGGGAGCTACGAGCAGTACTTC.

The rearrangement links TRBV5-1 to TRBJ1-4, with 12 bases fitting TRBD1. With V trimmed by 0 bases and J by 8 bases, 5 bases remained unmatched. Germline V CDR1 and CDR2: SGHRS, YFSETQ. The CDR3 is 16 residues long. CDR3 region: CASSLGGDRGHEKLFF. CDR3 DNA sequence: TGCGCCAGCAGCTTGGGCGGGGACAGGGGGCACGAAAAACTGTTTTTT.

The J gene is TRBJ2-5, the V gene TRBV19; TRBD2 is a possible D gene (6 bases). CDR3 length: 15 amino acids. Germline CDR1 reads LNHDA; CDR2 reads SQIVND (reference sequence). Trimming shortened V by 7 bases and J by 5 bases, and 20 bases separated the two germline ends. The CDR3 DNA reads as TGTGCCAGTACCCAAGGACTCCAACGGGGGGAGACCCAGTACTTC. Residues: CASTQGLQRGETQYF.

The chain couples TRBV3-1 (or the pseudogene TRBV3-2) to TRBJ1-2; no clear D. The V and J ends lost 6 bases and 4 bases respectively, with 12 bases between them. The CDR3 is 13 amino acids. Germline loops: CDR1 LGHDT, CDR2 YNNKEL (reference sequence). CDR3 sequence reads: CASSPGGFYGYTF. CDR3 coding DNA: TGTGCCAGCAGTCCGGGCGGGTTCTATGGCTACACCTTC.

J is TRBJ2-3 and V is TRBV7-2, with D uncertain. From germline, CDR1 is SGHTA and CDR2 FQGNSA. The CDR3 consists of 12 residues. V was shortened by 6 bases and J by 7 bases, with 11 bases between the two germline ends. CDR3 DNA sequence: TGTGCCAGCAGTTTCCTGGCAAATACGCAGTATTTT. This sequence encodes CASSFLANTQYF.

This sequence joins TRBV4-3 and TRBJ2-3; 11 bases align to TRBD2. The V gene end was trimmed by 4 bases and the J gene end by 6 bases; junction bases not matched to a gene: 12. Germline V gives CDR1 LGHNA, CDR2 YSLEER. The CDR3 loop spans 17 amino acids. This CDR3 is CASSLALASGGSDTQYF. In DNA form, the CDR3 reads TGCGCCAGCAGCCTAGCTTTGGCTAGCGGGGGGTCCGATACGCAGTATTTT.

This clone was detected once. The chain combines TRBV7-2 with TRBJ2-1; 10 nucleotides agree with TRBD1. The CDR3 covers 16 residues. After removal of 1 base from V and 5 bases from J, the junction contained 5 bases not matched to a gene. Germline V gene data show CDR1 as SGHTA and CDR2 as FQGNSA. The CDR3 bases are TGTGCCAGCAGCTTAGTGGCTGGGACAGGGGACAATGAGCAGTTCTTC. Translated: CASSLVAGTGDNEQFF.

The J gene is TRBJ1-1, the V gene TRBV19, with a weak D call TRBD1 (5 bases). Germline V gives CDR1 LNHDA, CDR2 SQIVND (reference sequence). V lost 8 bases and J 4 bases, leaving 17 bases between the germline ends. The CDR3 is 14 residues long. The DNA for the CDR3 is TGTGCCAGTCGGAGAGGGGTCGGGAGCACTGAAGCTTTCTTT. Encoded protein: CASRRGVGSTEAFF.

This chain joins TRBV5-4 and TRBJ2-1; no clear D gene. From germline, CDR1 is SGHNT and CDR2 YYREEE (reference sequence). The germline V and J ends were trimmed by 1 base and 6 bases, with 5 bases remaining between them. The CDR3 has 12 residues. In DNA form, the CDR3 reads TGTGCCAGCAGCTTGATCCTCAATGAGCAGTTCTTC. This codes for CASSLILNEQFF.

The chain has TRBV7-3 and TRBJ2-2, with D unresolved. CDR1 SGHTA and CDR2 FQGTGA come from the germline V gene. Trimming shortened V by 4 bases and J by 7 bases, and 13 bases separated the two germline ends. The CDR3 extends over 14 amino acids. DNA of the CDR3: TGTGCCAGCAGCTCCACTAAAGTAGGCGGGGAGCTGTTTTTT. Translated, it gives CASSSTKVGGELFF.

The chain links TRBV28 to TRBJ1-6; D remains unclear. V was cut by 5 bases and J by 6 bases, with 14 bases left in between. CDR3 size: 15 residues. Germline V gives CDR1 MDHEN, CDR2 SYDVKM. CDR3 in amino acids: CASSPSDGVNSPLHF. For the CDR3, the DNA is TGTGCCAGCAGTCCCTCCGACGGGGTTAATTCACCCCTCCACTTT.

The CDR3 DNA reads TGTGCCAGCTCGGTGGACAGCATGAACACTGAAGCTTTCTTT. Translation: CASSVDSMNTEAFF. The genes are TRBV18 and TRBJ1-1, with D tentatively TRBD1 (6 bases). The ends were cut back, 6 bases at V and 0 bases at J, with 11 bases in the middle. This CDR3 is 14 amino acids long. CDR1 is KGHSH, CDR2 LQKENI, per germline.

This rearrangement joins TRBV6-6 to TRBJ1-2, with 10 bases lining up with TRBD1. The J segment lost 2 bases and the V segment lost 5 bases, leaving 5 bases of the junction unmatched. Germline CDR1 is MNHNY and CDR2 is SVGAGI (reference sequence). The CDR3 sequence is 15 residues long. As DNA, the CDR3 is TGTGCCAGCAGTCGAATGGGACAGGGGAACTATGGCTACACCTTC. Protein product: CASSRMGQGNYGYTF.

As DNA, the CDR3 is TGTGCCAGCAGCCAAGTTAGCGGGAACTACGAGCAGTACTTC. It codes for CASSQVSGNYEQYF. V gene TRBV5-4 combines with J gene TRBJ2-7; 8 bases agree with TRBD2. J was trimmed by 3 bases and V by 4 bases; bases with no gene match: 6. The CDR3 is 14 amino acids. Germline V CDR1 and CDR2: SGHNT, YYREEE (reference sequence).

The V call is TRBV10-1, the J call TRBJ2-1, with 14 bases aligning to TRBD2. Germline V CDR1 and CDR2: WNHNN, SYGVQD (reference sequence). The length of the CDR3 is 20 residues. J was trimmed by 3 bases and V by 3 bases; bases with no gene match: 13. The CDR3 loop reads CASSDVAGLAGAELYNEQFF. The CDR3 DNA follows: TGCGCCAGCAGTGACGTTGCGGGACTAGCGGGAGCAGAACTCTACAATGAGCAGTTCTTC.

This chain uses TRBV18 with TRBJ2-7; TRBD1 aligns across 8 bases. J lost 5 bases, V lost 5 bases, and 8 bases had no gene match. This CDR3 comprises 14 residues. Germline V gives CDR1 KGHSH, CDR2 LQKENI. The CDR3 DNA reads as TGTGCCAGCTCAGATGGACAGGGCAGGGACGAGCAGTACTTC. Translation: CASSDGQGRDEQYF.

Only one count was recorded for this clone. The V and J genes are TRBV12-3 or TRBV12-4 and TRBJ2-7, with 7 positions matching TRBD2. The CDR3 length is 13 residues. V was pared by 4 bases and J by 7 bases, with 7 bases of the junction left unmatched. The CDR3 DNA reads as TGTGCCAGCAGTTCGGCTAGCGGTGGGGAGCAGTACTTC. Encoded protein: CASSSASGGEQYF.

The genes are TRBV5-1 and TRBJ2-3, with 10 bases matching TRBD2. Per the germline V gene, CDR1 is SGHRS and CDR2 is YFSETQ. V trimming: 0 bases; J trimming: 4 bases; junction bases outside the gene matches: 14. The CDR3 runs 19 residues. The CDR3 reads CASSLAGLAGANSPDTQYF. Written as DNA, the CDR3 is TGCGCCAGCAGCTTGGCCGGTCTAGCGGGAGCAAATTCCCCAGATACGCAGTATTTT.

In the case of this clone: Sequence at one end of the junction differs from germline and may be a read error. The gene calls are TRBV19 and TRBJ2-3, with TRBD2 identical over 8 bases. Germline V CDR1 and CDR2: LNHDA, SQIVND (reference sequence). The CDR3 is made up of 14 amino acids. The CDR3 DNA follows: TGTGCCAGTGGTATCTCGGGGGGGGCAGATACGCAGTATTTT. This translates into CASGISGGADTQYF.

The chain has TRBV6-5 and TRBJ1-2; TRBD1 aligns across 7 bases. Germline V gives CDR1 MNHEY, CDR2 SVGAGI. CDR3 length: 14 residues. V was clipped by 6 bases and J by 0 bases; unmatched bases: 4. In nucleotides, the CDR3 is TGTGCCAGCAGCCGAGGGACAGCTAACTATGGCTACACCTTC. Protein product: CASSRGTANYGYTF.

CDR3 bases: TGTGCCAGCAGCTCTATGGCGGGGGGCGGTAAGGAGACCCAGTACTTC. Translation gives CASSSMAGGGKETQYF. V and J are TRBV7-7 and TRBJ2-5, with 8 bases aligning to TRBD2. Germline assignment: CDR1 SSHAT and CDR2 FNYEAQ (reference sequence). This CDR3 contains 16 residues. V trimming: 4 bases; J trimming: 5 bases; junction bases outside the gene matches: 12.

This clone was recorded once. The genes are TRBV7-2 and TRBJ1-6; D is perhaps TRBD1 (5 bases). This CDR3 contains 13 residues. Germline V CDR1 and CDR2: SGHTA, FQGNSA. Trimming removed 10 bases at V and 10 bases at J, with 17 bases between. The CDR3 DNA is TGTGCCACCTCGACAGTCCAAATGTCACCCCTCCACTTT. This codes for CATSTVQMSPLHF.

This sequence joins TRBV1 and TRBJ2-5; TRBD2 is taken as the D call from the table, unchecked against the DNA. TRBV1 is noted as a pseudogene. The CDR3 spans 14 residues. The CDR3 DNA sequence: TGCACCAGCAGCCCCAGCGGGACGTTTGAGACCCAGTACTTC. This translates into CTSSPSGTFETQYF.

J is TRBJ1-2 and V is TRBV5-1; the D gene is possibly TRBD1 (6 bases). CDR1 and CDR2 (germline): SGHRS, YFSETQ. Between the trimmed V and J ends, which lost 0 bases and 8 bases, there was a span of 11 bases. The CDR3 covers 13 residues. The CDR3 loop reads CASSLEGEGGYTF. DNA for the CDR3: TGCGCCAGCAGCTTGGAGGGGGAGGGCGGCTACACCTTC.

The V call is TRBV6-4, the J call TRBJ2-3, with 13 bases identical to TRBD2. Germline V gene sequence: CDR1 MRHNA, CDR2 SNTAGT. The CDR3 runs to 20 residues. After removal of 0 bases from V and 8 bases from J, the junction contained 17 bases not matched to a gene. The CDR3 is CASSDSPLAGGSRISRTQYF. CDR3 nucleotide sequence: TGTGCCAGCAGTGACTCCCCACTAGCGGGAGGGTCGAGGATTAGTCGTACGCAGTATTTT.

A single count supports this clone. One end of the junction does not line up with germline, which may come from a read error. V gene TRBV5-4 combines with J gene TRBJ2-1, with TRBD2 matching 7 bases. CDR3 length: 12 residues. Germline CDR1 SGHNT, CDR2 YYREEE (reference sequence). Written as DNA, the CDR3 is TGTGCCAGCAGCCGGTTCGGGGAGGGAGGGATCTTC. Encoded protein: CASSRFGEGGIF. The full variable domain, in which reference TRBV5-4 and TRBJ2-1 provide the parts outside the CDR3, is ETGVTQSPTHLIKTRGQQVTLRCSSQSGHNTVSWYQQALGQGPQFIFQYYREEENGRGNFPPRFSGLQFPNYSSELNVNALELDDSALYLCASSRFGEGGIFGPGTRLTVL.

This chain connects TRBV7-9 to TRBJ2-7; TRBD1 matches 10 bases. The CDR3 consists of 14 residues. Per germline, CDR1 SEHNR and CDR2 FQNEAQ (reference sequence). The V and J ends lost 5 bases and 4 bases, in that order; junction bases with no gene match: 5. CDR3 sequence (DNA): TGTGCCAGCAGCCCTGGACAGGGGGTTTACGAGCAGTACTTC. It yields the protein CASSPGQGVYEQYF.

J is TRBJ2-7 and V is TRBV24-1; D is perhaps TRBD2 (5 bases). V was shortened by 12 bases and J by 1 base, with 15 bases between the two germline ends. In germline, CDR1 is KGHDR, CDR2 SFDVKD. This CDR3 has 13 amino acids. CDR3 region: CAPSTGFSYEQYF. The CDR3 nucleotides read TGTGCCCCCTCTACGGGATTTTCCTACGAGCAGTACTTC.

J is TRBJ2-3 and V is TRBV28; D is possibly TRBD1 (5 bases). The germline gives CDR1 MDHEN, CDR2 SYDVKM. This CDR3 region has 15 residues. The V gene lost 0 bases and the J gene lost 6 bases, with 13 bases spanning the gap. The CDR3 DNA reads TGTGCCAGCAGTTTATGGGCTAAAGGGGTGGATACGCAGTATTTT. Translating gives CASSLWAKGVDTQYF. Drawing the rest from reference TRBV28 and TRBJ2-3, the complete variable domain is DVKVTQSSRYLVKRTGEKVFLECVQDMDHENMFWYRQDPGLGLRLIYFSYDVKMKEKGDIPEGYSVSREKKERFSLILESASTNQTSMYLCASSLWAKGVDTQYFGPGTRLTVL.

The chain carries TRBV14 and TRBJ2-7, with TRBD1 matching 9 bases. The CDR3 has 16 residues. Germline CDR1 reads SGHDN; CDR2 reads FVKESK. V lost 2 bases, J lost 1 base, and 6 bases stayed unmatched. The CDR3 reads CASSQKPGQGSYEQYF. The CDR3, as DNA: TGTGCCAGCAGCCAAAAACCGGGACAGGGTTCCTACGAGCAGTACTTC.

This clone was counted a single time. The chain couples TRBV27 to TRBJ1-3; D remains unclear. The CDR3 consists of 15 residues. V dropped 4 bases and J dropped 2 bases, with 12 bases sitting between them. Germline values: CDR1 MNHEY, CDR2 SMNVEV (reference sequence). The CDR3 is CASSSLGPAGNTIYF. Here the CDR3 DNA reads TGTGCCAGCAGTTCCCTCGGTCCTGCTGGAAACACCATATATTTT.